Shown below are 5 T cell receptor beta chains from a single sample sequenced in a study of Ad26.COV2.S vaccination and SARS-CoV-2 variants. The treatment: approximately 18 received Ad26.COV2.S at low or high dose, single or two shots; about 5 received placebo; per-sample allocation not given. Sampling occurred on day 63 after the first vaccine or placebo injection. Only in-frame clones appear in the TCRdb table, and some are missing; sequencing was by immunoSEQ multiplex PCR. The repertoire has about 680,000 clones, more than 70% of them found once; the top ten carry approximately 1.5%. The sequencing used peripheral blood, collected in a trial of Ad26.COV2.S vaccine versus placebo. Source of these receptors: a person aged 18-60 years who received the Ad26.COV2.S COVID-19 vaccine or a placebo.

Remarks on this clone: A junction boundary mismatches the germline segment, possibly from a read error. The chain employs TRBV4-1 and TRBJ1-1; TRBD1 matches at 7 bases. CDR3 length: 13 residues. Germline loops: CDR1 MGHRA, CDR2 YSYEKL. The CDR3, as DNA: TGCGCCAGCAGCGAAGATAGACAGGGTGAAGCTTTCTTT. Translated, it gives CASSEDRQGEAFF.

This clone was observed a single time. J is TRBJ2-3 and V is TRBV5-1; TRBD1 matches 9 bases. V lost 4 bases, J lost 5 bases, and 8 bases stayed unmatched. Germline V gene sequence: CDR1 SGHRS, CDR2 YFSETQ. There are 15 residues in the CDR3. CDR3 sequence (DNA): TGCGCCAGCAGCGTCCGGGACAGGGAGGTAGATACGCAGTATTTT. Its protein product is CASSVRDREVDTQYF. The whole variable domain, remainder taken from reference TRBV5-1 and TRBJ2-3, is KAGVTQTPRYLIKTRGQQVTLSCSPISGHRSVSWYQQTPGQGLQFLFEYFSETQRNKGNFPGRFSGRQFSNSRSEMNVSTLELGDSALYLCASSVRDREVDTQYFGPGTRLTVL.

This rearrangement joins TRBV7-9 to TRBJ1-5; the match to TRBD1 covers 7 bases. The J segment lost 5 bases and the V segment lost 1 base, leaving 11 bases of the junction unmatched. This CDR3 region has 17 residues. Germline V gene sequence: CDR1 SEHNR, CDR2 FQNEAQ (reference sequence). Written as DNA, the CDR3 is TGTGCCAGCAGCTTAGAAAGGGGCAGGGGGTTAGATCAGCCCCAGCATTTT. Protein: CASSLERGRGLDQPQHF.

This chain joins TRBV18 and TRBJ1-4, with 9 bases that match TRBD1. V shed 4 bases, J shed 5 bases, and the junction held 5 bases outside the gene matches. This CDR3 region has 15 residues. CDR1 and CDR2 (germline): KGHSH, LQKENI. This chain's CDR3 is CASSLAGQGNEKLFF. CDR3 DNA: TGTGCCAGCTCACTCGCGGGACAGGGAAATGAAAAACTGTTTTTT.

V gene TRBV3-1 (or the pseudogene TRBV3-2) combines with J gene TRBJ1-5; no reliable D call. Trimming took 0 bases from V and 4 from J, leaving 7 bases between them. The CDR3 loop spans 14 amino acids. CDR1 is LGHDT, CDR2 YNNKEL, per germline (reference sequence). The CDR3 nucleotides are TGTGCCAGCAGCCAAGAACTGGTAAATCAGCCCCAGCATTTT. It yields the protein CASSQELVNQPQHF.